The rows below give T cell receptor beta chains drawn from one sample of a study of T cells after yellow fever vaccination. TCRdb called the 5' RACE reads again in MiXCR, with one record for every CDR3 protein. The table has some 320,000 distinct CDR3 sequences, approximately 12% seen once. This sample comprised CD4+ T cells sorted from PBMCs, obtained 45 days after the yellow fever booster vaccination. The receptors were gathered from a man younger than 35 who received the YFV17D yellow fever vaccine. Both conserved end residues are part of each CDR3. The D gene is left open where the match is weak. Clone size is not always given. Where it is, it says once, few, many or a class for expanded clones.

j_call v_call d_call clone_size cdr3_nt cdr3_aa
TRBJ1-1 TRBV4-1 . . TGCGCCAGCAGCCAAGAACTAGGGCCGAAATCCTTTCGCTACACTGAAGCTTTCTTT CASSQELGPKSFRYTEAFF
TRBJ2-2 TRBV12-3/TRBV12-4 TRBD2 . TGTGCCAGCAGCCCCCCTAGCGGGGGTTGGGGCGGGGAGCTGTTTTTT CASSPPSGGWGGELFF
TRBJ2-3 TRBV5-6 TRBD2 few TGTGCCAGCAGCTTGATCGTGTTAGCGGGGGCCCGCACAGATACGCAGTATTTT CASSLIVLAGARTDTQYF
TRBJ2-1 TRBV7-9 TRBD2 . TGTGCCAGCAGCCTTAGGCAGCGGGGCATCCAAAGTGAGCAGTTCTTC CASSLRQRGIQSEQFF
TRBJ1-1 TRBV5-1 . . TGCGCCAGCAGCTCTGGATCTATGAACACTGAAGCTTTCTTT CASSSGSMNTEAFF
TRBJ1-1 TRBV5-6 . . TGTGCCAGCAGCTTGGGCCCCTCTAGAACTTTCTTT CASSLGPSRTFF
TRBJ1-4 TRBV12-3/TRBV12-4 . . TGTGCCAGCAGCCCTACCGGATGGTGGGGTAGGGATGAAAAACTGTTTTTT CASSPTGWWGRDEKLFF
TRBJ1-2 TRBV7-2 TRBD1 . TGTGCCAGCAGCTTAAAACCATCAGGGGGTGGCTACACCTTC CASSLKPSGGGYTF
TRBJ2-2 TRBV10-3 . few TGTGCCATCAGCCAAGGGGGGGACACCGGGGAGCTGTTTTTT CAISQGGDTGELFF
TRBJ1-1 TRBV5-1 . . TGCGCCAGCAGCATACAGGGCTATCGCACTGAAGCTTTCTTT CASSIQGYRTEAFF
TRBJ2-1 TRBV4-3 TRBD2 . TGCGCCAGCAGCCAATCGGGACTAGCGGGGGCCATACGTAAGCAGTTCTTC CASSQSGLAGAIRKQFF
TRBJ1-1 TRBV3-1 . many TGTGCCAGCAGCCAATTTAGCAGAACTGAAGCTTTCTTT CASSQFSRTEAFF
TRBJ1-1 TRBV20-1 . many TGCAGTGCTAGAGCTGGCTCAAAGAACACTGAAGCTTTCTTT CSARAGSKNTEAFF
TRBJ1-4 TRBV5-1 . few TGCGCCAGCAGCTTGGCGTCCCCCGGGACTAATGAAAAACTGTTTTTT CASSLASPGTNEKLFF
TRBJ1-3 TRBV5-1 . . TGCGCCAGCAGCAAGGGTACCTCTGGAAACACCATATATTTT CASSKGTSGNTIYF
TRBJ1-3 TRBV7-2 . many TGTGCCAGCAGCTTTTGGGGAAACACCATATATTTT CASSFWGNTIYF
TRBJ2-5 TRBV5-1 TRBD1 few TGCGCCAGCACCGGACAGGGGTTCCAAGAGACCCAGTACTTC CASTGQGFQETQYF
TRBJ1-2 TRBV29-1 . . TGCAGCGTTGGGAGGGGGAGCTATGGCTACACCTTC CSVGRGSYGYTF
TRBJ2-6 TRBV7-3 . many TGTGCCAGCAGCTTAAGTGCTACCTCTGGGGCCAACGTCCTGACTTTC CASSLSATSGANVLTF
TRBJ1-5 TRBV3-1 . few TGTGCCAGCAGCCAATCCCGAGGAGGTCAGCCCCAGCATTTT CASSQSRGGQPQHF